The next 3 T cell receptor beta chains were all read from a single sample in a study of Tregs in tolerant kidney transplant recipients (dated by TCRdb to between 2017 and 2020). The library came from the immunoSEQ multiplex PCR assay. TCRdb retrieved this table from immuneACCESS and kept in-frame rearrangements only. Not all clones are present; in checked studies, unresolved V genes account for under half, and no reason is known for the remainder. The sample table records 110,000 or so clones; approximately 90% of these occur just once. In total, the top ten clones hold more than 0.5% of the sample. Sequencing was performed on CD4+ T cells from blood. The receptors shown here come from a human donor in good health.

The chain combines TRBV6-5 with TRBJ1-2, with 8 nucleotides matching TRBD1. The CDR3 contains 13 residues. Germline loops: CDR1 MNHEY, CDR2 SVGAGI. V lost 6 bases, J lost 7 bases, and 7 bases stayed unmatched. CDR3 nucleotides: TGTGCCAGCAGCTGGACAGGGCTTAGTGGCTACACCTTC. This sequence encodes CASSWTGLSGYTF.

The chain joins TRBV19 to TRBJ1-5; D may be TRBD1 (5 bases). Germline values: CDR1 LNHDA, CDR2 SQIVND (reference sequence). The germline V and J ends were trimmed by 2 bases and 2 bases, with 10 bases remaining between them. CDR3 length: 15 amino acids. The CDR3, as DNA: TGTGCCAGTAGTATACTAGGAGGGGGCAATCAGCCCCAGCATTTT. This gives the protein CASSILGGGNQPQHF.

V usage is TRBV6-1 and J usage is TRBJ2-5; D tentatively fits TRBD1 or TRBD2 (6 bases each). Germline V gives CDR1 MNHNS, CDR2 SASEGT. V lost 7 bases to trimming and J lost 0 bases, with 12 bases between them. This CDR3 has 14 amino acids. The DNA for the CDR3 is TGTGCCAGCAACAGGGAGGAGTACCAAGAGACCCAGTACTTC. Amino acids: CASNREEYQETQYF.